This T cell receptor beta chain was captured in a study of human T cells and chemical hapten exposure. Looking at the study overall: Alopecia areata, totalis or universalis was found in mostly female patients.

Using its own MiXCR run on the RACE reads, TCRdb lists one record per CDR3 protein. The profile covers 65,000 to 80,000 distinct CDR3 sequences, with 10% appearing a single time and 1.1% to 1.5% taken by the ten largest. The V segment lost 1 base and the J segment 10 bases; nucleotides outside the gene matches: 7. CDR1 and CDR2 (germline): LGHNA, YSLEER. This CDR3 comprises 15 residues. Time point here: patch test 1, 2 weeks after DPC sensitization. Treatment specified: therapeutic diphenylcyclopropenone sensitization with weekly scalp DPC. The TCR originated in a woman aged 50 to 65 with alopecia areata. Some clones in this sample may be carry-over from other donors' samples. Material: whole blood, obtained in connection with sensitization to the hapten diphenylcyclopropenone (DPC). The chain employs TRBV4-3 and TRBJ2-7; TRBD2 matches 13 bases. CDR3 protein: CASSQGTSGSVPQYF. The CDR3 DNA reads TGCGCCAGCAGCCAAGGGACTAGCGGGAGTGTCCCCCAGTACTTC.